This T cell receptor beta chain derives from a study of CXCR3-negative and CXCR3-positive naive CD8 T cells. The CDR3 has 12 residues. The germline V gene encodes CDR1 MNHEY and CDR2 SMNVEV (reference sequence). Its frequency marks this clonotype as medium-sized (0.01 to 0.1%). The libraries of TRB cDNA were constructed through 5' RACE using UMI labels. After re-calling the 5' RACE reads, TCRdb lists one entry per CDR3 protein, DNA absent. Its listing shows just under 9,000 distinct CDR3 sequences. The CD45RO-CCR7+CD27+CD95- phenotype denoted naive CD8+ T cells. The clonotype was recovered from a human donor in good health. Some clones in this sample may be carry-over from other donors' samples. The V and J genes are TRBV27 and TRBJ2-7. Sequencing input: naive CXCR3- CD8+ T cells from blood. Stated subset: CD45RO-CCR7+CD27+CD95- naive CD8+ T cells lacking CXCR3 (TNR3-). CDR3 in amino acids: CASSSNRYEQYF.